This is a list of T cell receptor beta chains from one sample in a study of cytomegalovirus exposure and HLA in healthy donors. TCRdb keeps only in-frame clones here, not all; method: immunoSEQ multiplex PCR. The data contain 130,000 or so clones, about 74% of them singletons. Material: PBMCs. The source of these receptors is a man aged 18 to 30 in good health and CMV-seropositive. CDR3s include the opening cysteine and the closing phenylalanine or tryptophan. A D gene is named only where the DNA matches it firmly. Size values are once, few and many counts, or a class for expanded clones, and some rows have none.

abundance: NA
v_gene: TRBV5-1
d_gene: TRBD1
j_gene: TRBJ2-3
CDR3nt: TGCGCCAGCAGCTATGGACAGGGGGCGCGTGTGGATACGCAGTATTTT
CDR3aa: CASSYGQGARVDTQYF

abundance: NA
v_gene: TRBV5-6
d_gene: TRBD2
j_gene: TRBJ2-4
CDR3nt: TGTGCCAGCAGCTTGGCCGCTAGCGGGGGGGTCAAAAACATTCAGTACTTC
CDR3aa: CASSLAASGGVKNIQYF

abundance: NA
v_gene: TRBV5-6
d_gene: TRBD1
j_gene: TRBJ2-5
CDR3nt: TGTGCCAGCAGCTCTGGGACAGGGGTAGAGACCCAGTACTTC
CDR3aa: CASSSGTGVETQYF

abundance: few
v_gene: TRBV6-1
d_gene: NA
j_gene: TRBJ1-1
CDR3nt: TGTGCCAGTGAACGAGGTAACACTGAAGCTTTCTTT
CDR3aa: CASERGNTEAFF

abundance: NA
v_gene: TRBV5-1
d_gene: NA
j_gene: TRBJ1-2
CDR3nt: TGCGCCAGCAGCTTGGGTTTTTTTTTAGGGACACCAGCTGGCTACACCTTC
CDR3aa: CASSLGFFLGTPAGYTF

abundance: NA
v_gene: TRBV9
d_gene: TRBD2
j_gene: TRBJ2-3
CDR3nt: TGTGCCAGCAGCGACCTGGCGGGGGGGGGAGATACGCAGTATTTT
CDR3aa: CASSDLAGGGDTQYF

abundance: NA
v_gene: TRBV18
d_gene: NA
j_gene: TRBJ2-1
CDR3nt: TGTGCCAGCTCACCGGAGGGCCTGGGGAGTGAGCAGTTCTTC
CDR3aa: CASSPEGLGSEQFF

abundance: NA
v_gene: TRBV12-2
d_gene: NA
j_gene: TRBJ2-1
CDR3nt: TGTGCAAGTCGCGCCACAACGGGGGGAGAATACAATGAGCAGTTCTTC
CDR3aa: CASRATTGGEYNEQFF

abundance: NA
v_gene: TRBV7-2
d_gene: NA
j_gene: TRBJ1-5
CDR3nt: TGTGCCAGCAGCGTCCGCGATCAGCCCCAGCATTTT
CDR3aa: CASSVRDQPQHF

abundance: few
v_gene: TRBV5-1
d_gene: NA
j_gene: TRBJ1-3
CDR3nt: TGCGCCAGCAGCTTACCGAGCTCTGGAAACACCATATATTTT
CDR3aa: CASSLPSSGNTIYF

abundance: NA
v_gene: TRBV5-1
d_gene: TRBD1
j_gene: TRBJ1-1
CDR3nt: TGCGCCAGCAGCCCGAGACAGGGCCCAAACACTGAAGCTTTCTTT
CDR3aa: CASSPRQGPNTEAFF

abundance: NA
v_gene: TRBV9
d_gene: NA
j_gene: TRBJ1-1
CDR3nt: TGTGCCAGCAGCGAAGGGGGGGGTTCCAGTGAAGCTTTCTTT
CDR3aa: CASSEGGGSSEAFF

abundance: NA
v_gene: TRBV19
d_gene: NA
j_gene: TRBJ2-1
CDR3nt: TGTGCCAGTAGTAGACGGGAGCCCTACAATGAGCAGTTCTTC
CDR3aa: CASSRREPYNEQFF

abundance: NA
v_gene: TRBV11-2
d_gene: TRBD2
j_gene: TRBJ2-1
CDR3nt: TGTGCCAGCAGCCCCGGGGGGGCCCGGGAGCAGTTCTTC
CDR3aa: CASSPGGAREQFF

abundance: NA
v_gene: TRBV28
d_gene: TRBD1
j_gene: TRBJ1-5
CDR3nt: TGTGCCAGCAGATCGACAGGGCCGTCGTGGCCCCAGCATTTT
CDR3aa: CASRSTGPSWPQHF

abundance: once
v_gene: TRBV6-1
d_gene: TRBD2
j_gene: TRBJ2-7
CDR3nt: TGCGCCAGCAGTGAAAGTGTGGCTAGCGGGTCCTACGAGCAGTACTTC
CDR3aa: CASSESVASGSYEQYF

abundance: once
v_gene: TRBV7-6
d_gene: TRBD2
j_gene: TRBJ2-5
CDR3nt: TGTGCCAGCAGCTTAGACCTTACTAGCGCAGAGACCCAGTACTTC
CDR3aa: CASSLDLTSAETQYF

abundance: NA
v_gene: TRBV5-4
d_gene: NA
j_gene: TRBJ2-1
CDR3nt: TGTGCCAGCAGCGTGACGAGGGACTCTTACAATGAGCAGTTCTTC
CDR3aa: CASSVTRDSYNEQFF

abundance: NA
v_gene: TRBV5-8
d_gene: TRBD2
j_gene: TRBJ2-2
CDR3nt: TGTGCCAGCAGCTCAAGCGGGGGGGCGGACACCGGGGAGCTGTTTTTT
CDR3aa: CASSSSGGADTGELFF

abundance: NA
v_gene: TRBV7-2
d_gene: TRBD1
j_gene: TRBJ2-1
CDR3nt: TGTGCCAGCAGCTTAGTGCAGGGGGCGGAGAGGCAGTTCTTC
CDR3aa: CASSLVQGAERQFF

abundance: once
v_gene: TRBV7-2
d_gene: TRBD1
j_gene: TRBJ2-7
CDR3nt: TGTGCCAGCAGCTTAGATTCAAAAAGGACAGGGCGGTACGAGCAGTACTTC
CDR3aa: CASSLDSKRTGRYEQYF

abundance: NA
v_gene: TRBV19
d_gene: TRBD2
j_gene: TRBJ2-2
CDR3nt: TGTGCCAGTAGTATAGACCCAAGGACTAGCCGCACCGGGGAGCTGTTTTTT
CDR3aa: CASSIDPRTSRTGELFF

abundance: NA
v_gene: TRBV28
d_gene: TRBD1
j_gene: TRBJ2-7
CDR3nt: TGTGCCAGCAATTCGGGACAGGGGACGGGAGGGCCATACTTC
CDR3aa: CASNSGQGTGGPYF

abundance: NA
v_gene: TRBV10-3
d_gene: NA
j_gene: TRBJ2-1
CDR3nt: TGTGCCATCAGTCTGGGGTGGGGGCTGGGGGACAATGAGCAGTTCTTC
CDR3aa: CAISLGWGLGDNEQFF

abundance: few
v_gene: TRBV27
d_gene: TRBD1
j_gene: TRBJ1-5
CDR3nt: TGTGCCAGCAGCGACGACAGGGCCCAGCATTTT
CDR3aa: CASSDDRAQHF

abundance: few
v_gene: TRBV28
d_gene: NA
j_gene: TRBJ1-5
CDR3nt: TGTGCCAGCAGATTACCCCGAGGAGGGGGGGGAAATCAGCCCCAGCATTTT
CDR3aa: CASRLPRGGGGNQPQHF

abundance: NA
v_gene: TRBV29-1
d_gene: NA
j_gene: TRBJ1-1
CDR3nt: TGCAGCGTTGAAGGCAGCGGGATTGAAGCTTTCTTT
CDR3aa: CSVEGSGIEAFF

abundance: medium-sized
v_gene: TRBV2
d_gene: NA
j_gene: TRBJ1-1
CDR3nt: TGTGCCAGCAGTGAAGCGCAGGGTTGGACTGAAGCTTTCTTT
CDR3aa: CASSEAQGWTEAFF

abundance: once
v_gene: TRBV18
d_gene: TRBD1
j_gene: TRBJ2-7
CDR3nt: TGTGCCAGCTCACTTTCAGGACAGGGGGCTGGGGAGCAGTACTTC
CDR3aa: CASSLSGQGAGEQYF

abundance: NA
v_gene: TRBV28
d_gene: NA
j_gene: TRBJ2-7
CDR3nt: TGTGCCAGCAGGGACAGATACGAGCAGTACTTC
CDR3aa: CASRDRYEQYF

abundance: NA
v_gene: TRBV28
d_gene: NA
j_gene: TRBJ2-7
CDR3nt: TGTGCCAGCAGTTTTGAGGGCTATTACGAGCAGTACTTC
CDR3aa: CASSFEGYYEQYF

abundance: NA
v_gene: TRBV29-1
d_gene: NA
j_gene: TRBJ1-4
CDR3nt: TGCAGCGTTGAAGATCTAGCCGGGGAGAGAGAAAAACTGTTTTTT
CDR3aa: CSVEDLAGEREKLFF

abundance: few
v_gene: TRBV28
d_gene: NA
j_gene: TRBJ1-1
CDR3nt: TGTGCCAGCACTCCTTTGGGGAGTCAACGGGGGACTGAAGCTTTCTTT
CDR3aa: CASTPLGSQRGTEAFF

abundance: few
v_gene: TRBV12-1
d_gene: NA
j_gene: TRBJ1-5
CDR3nt: TGTGCCAGCAGCTCACGACAGGGACGCCAGCCCCAGCATTTT
CDR3aa: CASSSRQGRQPQHF

abundance: few
v_gene: TRBV18
d_gene: TRBD1
j_gene: TRBJ2-1
CDR3nt: TGTGCCAGCCAGGACAGGGGTAGCTCCTACAATGAGCAGTTCTTC
CDR3aa: CASQDRGSSYNEQFF

abundance: NA
v_gene: TRBV4-1
d_gene: TRBD2
j_gene: TRBJ2-7
CDR3nt: TGCGCCAGCAGCCTCGGACTAGCGGGAGGTGTTGAGCAGTACTTC
CDR3aa: CASSLGLAGGVEQYF

abundance: NA
v_gene: TRBV5-4
d_gene: TRBD2
j_gene: TRBJ2-3
CDR3nt: TGTGCCAGCAGCTTGACCAGCGGGGCAGATACGCAGTATTTT
CDR3aa: CASSLTSGADTQYF

abundance: NA
v_gene: TRBV7-9
d_gene: NA
j_gene: TRBJ1-1
CDR3nt: TGTGCCAGCAGCTGGGTCGGGGGGCTTGGCACTGAAGCTTTCTTT
CDR3aa: CASSWVGGLGTEAFF

abundance: NA
v_gene: TRBV29-1
d_gene: TRBD2
j_gene: TRBJ2-7
CDR3nt: TGCAGCGTGGCTAGCGGGGTTTACGAGCAGTACTTC
CDR3aa: CSVASGVYEQYF

abundance: once
v_gene: TRBV5-6
d_gene: TRBD2
j_gene: TRBJ2-2
CDR3nt: TGTGCCAGCAGCTTGTGGACTAGCGGGAGGGTGGTCGGGGAGCTGTTTTTT
CDR3aa: CASSLWTSGRVVGELFF

abundance: NA
v_gene: TRBV7-9
d_gene: NA
j_gene: TRBJ2-7
CDR3nt: TGTGCCAGCAGCTTCTCTCAGGCCACCTACGAGCAGTACTTC
CDR3aa: CASSFSQATYEQYF

abundance: NA
v_gene: TRBV18
d_gene: TRBD1
j_gene: TRBJ2-1
CDR3nt: TGTGCCAGCTCACCAAGTCAGGGGGACTACAATGAGCAGTTCTTC
CDR3aa: CASSPSQGDYNEQFF